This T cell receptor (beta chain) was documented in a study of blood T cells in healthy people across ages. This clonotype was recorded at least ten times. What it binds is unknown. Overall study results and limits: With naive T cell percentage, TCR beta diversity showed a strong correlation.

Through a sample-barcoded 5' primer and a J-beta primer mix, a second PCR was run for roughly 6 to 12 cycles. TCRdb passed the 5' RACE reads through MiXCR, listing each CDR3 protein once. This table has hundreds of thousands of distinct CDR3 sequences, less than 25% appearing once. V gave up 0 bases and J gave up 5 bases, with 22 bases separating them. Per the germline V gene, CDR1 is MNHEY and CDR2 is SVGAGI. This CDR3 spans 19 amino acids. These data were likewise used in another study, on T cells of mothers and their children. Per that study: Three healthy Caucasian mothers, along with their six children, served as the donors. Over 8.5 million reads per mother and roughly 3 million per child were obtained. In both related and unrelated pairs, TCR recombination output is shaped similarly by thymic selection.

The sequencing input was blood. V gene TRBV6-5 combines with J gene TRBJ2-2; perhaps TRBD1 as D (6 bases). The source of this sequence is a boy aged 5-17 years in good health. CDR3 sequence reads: CASSYSRGTLVGATGELFF. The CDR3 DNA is TGTGCCAGCAGTTACTCGAGGGGAACTCTCGTGGGGGCGACCGGGGAGCTGTTTTTT.